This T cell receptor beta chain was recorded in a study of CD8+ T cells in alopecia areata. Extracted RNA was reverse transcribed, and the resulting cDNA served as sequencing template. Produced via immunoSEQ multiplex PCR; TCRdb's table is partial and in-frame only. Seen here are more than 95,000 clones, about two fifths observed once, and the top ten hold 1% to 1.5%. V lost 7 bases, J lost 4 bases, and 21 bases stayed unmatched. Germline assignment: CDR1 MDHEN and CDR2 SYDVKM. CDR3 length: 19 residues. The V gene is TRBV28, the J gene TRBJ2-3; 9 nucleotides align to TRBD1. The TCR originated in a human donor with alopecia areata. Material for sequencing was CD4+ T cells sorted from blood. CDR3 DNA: TGTGCCAGCATCAAAGGTTTCGTTTGGGGACAGGGAGGTTCAGATACGCAGTATTTT. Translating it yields CASIKGFVWGQGGSDTQYF.